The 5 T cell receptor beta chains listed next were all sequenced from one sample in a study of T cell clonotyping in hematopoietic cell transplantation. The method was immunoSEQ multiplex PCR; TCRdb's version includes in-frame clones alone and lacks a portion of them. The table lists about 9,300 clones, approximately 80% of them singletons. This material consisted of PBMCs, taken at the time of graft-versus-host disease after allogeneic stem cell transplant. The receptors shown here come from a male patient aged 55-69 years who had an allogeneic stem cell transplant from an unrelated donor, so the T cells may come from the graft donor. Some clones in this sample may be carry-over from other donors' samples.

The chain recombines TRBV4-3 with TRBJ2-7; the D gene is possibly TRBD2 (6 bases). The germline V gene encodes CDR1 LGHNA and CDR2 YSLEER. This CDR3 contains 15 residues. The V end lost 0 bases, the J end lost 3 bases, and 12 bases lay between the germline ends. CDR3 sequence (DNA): TGCGCCAGCAGCCAAGATAGGCGGGGTATCTACGAGCAGTACTTC. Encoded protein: CASSQDRRGIYEQYF.

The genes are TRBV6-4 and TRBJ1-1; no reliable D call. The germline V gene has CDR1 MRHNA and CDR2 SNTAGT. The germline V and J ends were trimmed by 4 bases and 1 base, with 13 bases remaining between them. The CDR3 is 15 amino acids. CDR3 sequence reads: CASSVADKTNTEAFF. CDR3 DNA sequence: TGTGCCAGCAGTGTCGCAGATAAAACGAACACTGAAGCTTTCTTT.

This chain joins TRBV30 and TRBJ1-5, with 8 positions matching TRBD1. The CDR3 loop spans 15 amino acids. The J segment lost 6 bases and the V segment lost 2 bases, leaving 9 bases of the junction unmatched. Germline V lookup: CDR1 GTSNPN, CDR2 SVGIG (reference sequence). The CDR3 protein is CAWSNQDRVGQPQHF. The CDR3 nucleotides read TGTGCCTGGAGTAATCAGGACAGGGTGGGTCAGCCCCAGCATTTT.

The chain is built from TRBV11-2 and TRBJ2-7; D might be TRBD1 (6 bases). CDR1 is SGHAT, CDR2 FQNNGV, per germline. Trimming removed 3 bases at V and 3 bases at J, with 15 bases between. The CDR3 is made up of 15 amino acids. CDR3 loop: CASSFDQGWDYEQYF. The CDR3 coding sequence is TGTGCCAGCAGCTTTGATCAGGGGTGGGACTACGAGCAGTACTTC.

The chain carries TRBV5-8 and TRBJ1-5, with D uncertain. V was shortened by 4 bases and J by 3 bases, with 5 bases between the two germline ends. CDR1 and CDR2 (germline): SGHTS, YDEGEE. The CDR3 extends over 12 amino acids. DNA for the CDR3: TGTGCCAGCAGCCCCCCCAATCAGCCCCAGCATTTT. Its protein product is CASSPPNQPQHF. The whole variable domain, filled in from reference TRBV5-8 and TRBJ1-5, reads EAGVTQSPTHLIKTRGQQATLRCSPISGHTSVYWYQQALGLGLQFLLWYDEGEERNRGNFPPRFSGRQFPNYSSELNVNALELEDSALYLCASSPPNQPQHFGDGTRLSIL.